A few counts support the clone carrying this TCR beta chain. Its antigen is not known. These data are taken from a study of PD-1 blockade in classical Hodgkin lymphoma. Regarding the study as a whole: Similar baseline diversity was found in complete responders and newly diagnosed patients. Relapsed/refractory patients reportedly had lower baseline diversity than newly diagnosed patients.

Every patient was affected by relapse after autologous stem cell transplantation, while exposure to brentuximab vedotin was not uniform. The table came from immunoSEQ multiplex PCR; TCRdb's copy has only in-frame clones and leaves some out. The sample lists tens of thousands of clones; 75% to 90% were seen once. Trimming cost V 4 bases and J 2 bases, with 4 bases left between them. The V gene's germline CDR1 is SGHDT and CDR2 YYEEEE. The CDR3 has 12 residues. The V and J genes are TRBV5-6 and TRBJ1-5; D is undetermined. This sequence originates from a human donor with classical Hodgkin lymphoma. This specimen consisted of peripheral blood mononuclear cells (PBMCs), obtained at baseline. The CDR3 nucleotides read TGTGCCAGCAGCGACGGCAATCAGCCCCAGCATTTT. Amino acid sequence: CASSDGNQPQHF.